This is a list of T cell receptor beta chains from one sample in a study of radiation and T cells in renal cell carcinoma. The repertoire was sequenced with immunoSEQ multiplex PCR; TCRdb's copy has only in-frame clones and lacks some. The sample lists some 81,000 clones; about 89% were seen once. Sequences were derived from blood, sampled from a patient whose treatment included radiotherapy and nephrectomy. The source of these receptors is a woman aged 65 to 85 with renal cell carcinoma. Both conserved end residues are part of each CDR3. The D gene is left open where the match is weak. Size values are once, few and many counts, or a class for expanded clones, and some rows have none.

TRBD1,TRBV7-8,NA,TRBJ2-7,TGTGCCAGCAGCGCGCCGGGACAGGGGGCTTACGAGCAGTACTTC,CASSAPGQGAYEQYF
NA,TRBV11-1,NA,TRBJ2-6,TGTGCCAGCGGCCAACAAAGGGCCAACGTCCTGACTTTC,CASGQQRANVLTF
NA,TRBV27,NA,TRBJ1-5,TGTGCCAGCAGTCTCCGAGGGGTACGGGGTCAGCCCCAGCATTTT,CASSLRGVRGQPQHF
TRBD1,TRBV5-4,once,TRBJ2-1,TGTGCCAGCAGCAAAACGGGACAGGGCCACAATGAGCAGTTCTTC,CASSKTGQGHNEQFF
TRBD1,TRBV4-2,NA,TRBJ2-4,TGTGCCAGCAGCCAAGAACAGGGGGGTGGGCTAGCCAAAAACATTCAGTACTTC,CASSQEQGGGLAKNIQYF
NA,TRBV5-6,NA,TRBJ1-3,TGTGCCAGCAGCTTGAGGGGACAACGATCTGGAAACACCATATATTTT,CASSLRGQRSGNTIYF
TRBD2,TRBV6-5,NA,TRBJ2-7,TGTGCCAGCAGGGGCCTTAGCGGGGGGGCCCCCGAGCAGTACTTC,CASRGLSGGAPEQYF
TRBD1,TRBV11-2,NA,TRBJ1-2,TGTGCCAGCAGCCCCCGGGACAGGTACAACTCGAACTATGGCTACACCTTC,CASSPRDRYNSNYGYTF
NA,TRBV19,NA,TRBJ2-2,TGTGCCAGTAGTTTGAAGGGGGGGCCAGCCGGGGAGCTGTTTTTT,CASSLKGGPAGELFF
NA,TRBV5-1,NA,TRBJ2-7,TGCGCCAGCAGCCCCGAAGGGGACGAGCAGTACTTC,CASSPEGDEQYF
TRBD1,TRBV9,NA,TRBJ2-7,TGTGCCAGCAGCGTAGAACAGGGGGCCTACGAGCAGTACTTC,CASSVEQGAYEQYF
NA,TRBV7-2,NA,TRBJ2-2,TGTGCCAGCAGCAGTCGTGGGGAGCTGTTTTTT,CASSSRGELFF
TRBD1,TRBV7-6,once,TRBJ1-1,TGTGCCAGCAGCTTGAAGACAGGGGACACTGAAGCTTTCTTT,CASSLKTGDTEAFF
NA,TRBV6-5,NA,TRBJ1-4,TGTGCCAGCAATAGGAAAGGGGGGGGAGGTGAAAAACTGTTTTTT,CASNRKGGGGEKLFF
TRBD1,TRBV25-1,NA,TRBJ2-7,TGTGCCAGCCAACCGAGGACAGGCTCCTACGAGCAGTACTTC,CASQPRTGSYEQYF
NA,TRBV14,NA,TRBJ1-1,TGTGCCAGCAGCCCCCCCTTTGTTACCGGGTCTTCAAACACTGAAGCTTTCTTT,CASSPPFVTGSSNTEAFF
NA,TRBV28,NA,TRBJ1-1,TGTGCCAGCAGTTTATCCAGGGTGCGGTACACTGAAGCTTTCTTT,CASSLSRVRYTEAFF
TRBD2,TRBV5-1,NA,TRBJ2-7,TGCGCCAGCAGCTTACTAGCGGGGGGGTTGTACGAGCAGTACTTC,CASSLLAGGLYEQYF
NA,TRBV7-2,NA,TRBJ2-5,TGTGCCAGCAGATTGGACTGGGCCCGCCAAGAGACCCAGTACTTC,CASRLDWARQETQYF
NA,TRBV7-9,NA,TRBJ1-3,TGTGCCAGCAGCTTATATGGGGGTACCGGAAACACCATATATTTT,CASSLYGGTGNTIYF
TRBD1,TRBV27,NA,TRBJ1-1,TGTGCCAGCAGCCACAGGGGAGGAGAAGCTTTCTTT,CASSHRGGEAFF
NA,TRBV7-3,NA,TRBJ1-3,TGTGCCAGCAGCCAGGACATCGGAAACACCATATATTTT,CASSQDIGNTIYF
TRBD2,TRBV30,NA,TRBJ2-2,TGTGCCTGGAGTAAGAGCGGGGTCGGAAACACCGGGGAGCTGTTTTTT,CAWSKSGVGNTGELFF
NA,TRBV7-2,NA,TRBJ2-3,TGTGCCAGCAGCCTCCCTAGGGGAGGGGGCACGCAGTATTTT,CASSLPRGGGTQYF
TRBD1,TRBV6-5,NA,TRBJ1-2,TGTGCCAGCAGTTACTCGACGACAGGGGGTTTTCGTGGCTACACCTTC,CASSYSTTGGFRGYTF
TRBD1,TRBV4-3,NA,TRBJ1-4,TGCGCCAGCAGCAAAGAGGGACAGAAAAATGAAAAACTGTTTTTT,CASSKEGQKNEKLFF
TRBD2,TRBV6-6,NA,TRBJ2-5,TGTGCCAGCACTAGCGGGGACCAAGAGACCCAGTACTTC,CASTSGDQETQYF
NA,TRBV28,NA,TRBJ1-4,TGTGCCAGCGGACCTTCAACGGGGGCATATGAAAAACTGTTTTTT,CASGPSTGAYEKLFF
NA,TRBV19,NA,TRBJ2-7,TGTGCCAGTAGTGTTCAGGGGAGTACCTACGAGCAGTACTTC,CASSVQGSTYEQYF
TRBD1,TRBV2,NA,TRBJ2-1,TGTGCCAGCAGTGTGGGACAGGGGGGATACAATGAGCAGTTCTTC,CASSVGQGGYNEQFF
NA,TRBV7-2,NA,TRBJ1-2,TGTGCCAGCAGCTTAGTATGGACAGACTACGGCTACACCTTC,CASSLVWTDYGYTF
TRBD1,TRBV6-1,NA,TRBJ1-2,TGTGCCAGGAATGTCTTACAGGGGGCGCGTGGCTACACCTTC,CARNVLQGARGYTF
NA,TRBV28,NA,TRBJ2-3,TGTGCCAGCAGTTCCGCGGACGGAGCAGATACGCAGTATTTT,CASSSADGADTQYF
NA,TRBV5-1,NA,TRBJ2-4,TGCGCCAGCAGCTTTGGCCAGGGTCTAGCCAAAAACATTCAGTACTTC,CASSFGQGLAKNIQYF
NA,TRBV9,NA,TRBJ2-3,TGTGCCAGCAGCGTAGCCCTACCTAGCGTCGGGGGTGCAGATACGCAGTATTTT,CASSVALPSVGGADTQYF